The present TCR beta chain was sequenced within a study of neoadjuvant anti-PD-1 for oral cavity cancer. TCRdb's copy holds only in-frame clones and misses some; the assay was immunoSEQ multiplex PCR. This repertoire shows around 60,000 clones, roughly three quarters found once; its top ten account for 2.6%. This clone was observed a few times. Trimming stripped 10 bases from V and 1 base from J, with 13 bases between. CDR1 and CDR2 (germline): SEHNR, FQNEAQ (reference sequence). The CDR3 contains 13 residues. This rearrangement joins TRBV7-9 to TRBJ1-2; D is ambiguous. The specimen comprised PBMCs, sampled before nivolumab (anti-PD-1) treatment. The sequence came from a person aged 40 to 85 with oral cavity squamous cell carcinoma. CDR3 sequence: CATSVADNYGYTF. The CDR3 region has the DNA TGTGCCACCTCAGTGGCGGATAACTATGGCTACACCTTC.